These 27 T cell receptor beta chains were all obtained from the same sample, sequenced in a study of ipilimumab plus nivolumab after autologous stem cell transplantation. Measured with immunoSEQ multiplex PCR; TCRdb has only the in-frame clones, and not every one. The sample lists 17,000 or so clones, more than 60% occurring once. The specimen comprised PBMCs, sampled in a trial of ipilimumab plus nivolumab as post-transplant consolidation. The receptors shown here come from a male donor with diffuse large B-cell lymphoma.

This clone is a singleton in its sample. V is TRBV6-1 and J is TRBJ2-7, with D possibly being TRBD1 or TRBD2 (5 bases each). The germline V and J ends were trimmed by 8 bases and 6 bases, with 20 bases remaining between them. The germline CDR1 and CDR2 sequences are MNHNS and SASEGT. This CDR3 comprises 14 residues. This CDR3 reads CASSSGTASLEQYF. CDR3 sequence (DNA): TGTGCCAGCTCGTCCGGGACCGCCTCTCTCGAGCAGTACTTC.

The chain employs TRBV18 and TRBJ2-2, with 8 bases lining up with TRBD1. The CDR3 covers 15 residues. The V gene end was trimmed by 1 base and the J gene end by 5 bases; junction bases not matched to a gene: 3. Looked up from germline, CDR1 is KGHSH and CDR2 is LQKENI. CDR3 in amino acids: CASSPRTGSTGELFF. The CDR3 DNA reads TGTGCCAGCTCACCACGGACAGGGAGTACCGGGGAGCTGTTTTTT.

V usage is TRBV27 and J usage is TRBJ1-6, with D possibly matching TRBD1 (6 bases). This CDR3 region has 15 residues. With 8 bases removed from V and 7 bases from J, the gap between germline ends came to 18 bases. Per germline, CDR1 MNHEY and CDR2 SMNVEV (reference sequence). CDR3 DNA: TGTGCCAGCGAATTTCGGCGGGACACAAATTCACCCCTCCACTTT. Translating gives CASEFRRDTNSPLHF.

This clone showed up just once. The chain couples TRBV11-3 to TRBJ2-5; D is unclear. The CDR3 loop spans 13 amino acids. The germline V gene has CDR1 SGHNT and CDR2 YENEEA. V was clipped by 3 bases and J by 5 bases, with 10 bases between them. The CDR3 nucleotides are TGTGCCAGCAGCTTCGGACCAGCGGAGACCCAGTACTTC. This translates into CASSFGPAETQYF.

The rearrangement joins TRBV30 to TRBJ2-3; 9 nucleotides line up with TRBD1. Germline V gene sequence: CDR1 GTSNPN, CDR2 SVGIG (reference sequence). The CDR3 is 13 residues long. Trimming removed 4 bases from V and 6 bases from J; junction bases left unmatched: 5. The CDR3 DNA sequence: TGTGCCTGGACGACAGGGGGGTTCGATACGCAGTATTTT. Amino acid sequence: CAWTTGGFDTQYF.

The chain joins TRBV27 to TRBJ1-2; 11 nucleotides match TRBD1. Germline values: CDR1 MNHEY, CDR2 SMNVEV (reference sequence). This CDR3 has 13 amino acids. V lost 4 bases, J lost 6 bases, and 1 base stayed unmatched. CDR3 in amino acids: CASSSDRGHGYTF. The CDR3 coding sequence is TGTGCCAGCAGTTCGGACAGGGGGCATGGCTACACCTTC.

The chain carries TRBV5-1 and TRBJ2-1, with TRBD2 matching 12 bases. J gave up 10 bases and V 4 bases, and 6 bases lay outside the gene matches. In germline, CDR1 is SGHRS, CDR2 YFSETQ. This CDR3 has 14 amino acids. In nucleotides, the CDR3 is TGCGCCAGCAGCCCCGGACTAGCGGGAAGAGAGCAGTTCTTC. Translating gives CASSPGLAGREQFF.

The V call is TRBV27, the J call TRBJ2-3; D not certain. Germline CDR1 MNHEY, CDR2 SMNVEV (reference sequence). This CDR3 region has 12 residues. Trimming cost V 5 bases and J 1 base, with 4 bases left between them. CDR3 sequence (DNA): TGTGCCAGCAGTCCCGGCACAGATACGCAGTATTTT. It translates to CASSPGTDTQYF.

The CDR3 nucleotides read TGTGCCTGGAGTGCCCAGGGACAGGAAAAACAGTTCTTC. It encodes CAWSAQGQEKQFF. The chain combines TRBV30 with TRBJ2-1; 8 bases are shared with TRBD1. V lost 1 base, J lost 13 bases, and 9 bases stayed unmatched. Germline CDR1 reads GTSNPN; CDR2 reads SVGIG (reference sequence). This CDR3 contains 13 residues.

This chain connects TRBV13 to TRBJ2-1, with a possible D match to TRBD1 (5 bases). V was clipped by 5 bases and J by 8 bases, with 10 bases between them. CDR3 size: 12 residues. In germline, CDR1 is PRHDT, CDR2 FYEKMQ (reference sequence). CDR3 amino acids: CASSGAQDEQFF. The CDR3 nucleotides are TGTGCCAGCAGCGGAGCACAGGATGAGCAGTTCTTC.

The V call is TRBV29-1, the J call TRBJ1-2; D is unclear. Germline CDR1 reads SQVTM; CDR2 reads ANQGSEA. Trimming removed 1 base at V and 4 bases at J, with 7 bases between. The CDR3 is made up of 12 amino acids. CDR3 coding DNA: TGCAGCGTTGAAGGGGGAATCTATGGCTACACCTTC. This encodes CSVEGGIYGYTF.

This chain joins TRBV28 and TRBJ2-4; 11 nucleotides match TRBD2. This CDR3 contains 19 residues. V trimming: 1 base; J trimming: 0 bases; junction bases outside the gene matches: 8. Per the germline V gene, CDR1 is MDHEN and CDR2 is SYDVKM. The CDR3 here is CASSLSPATSGKAKNIQYF. The CDR3 bases are TGTGCCAGCAGTTTATCCCCAGCGACTAGCGGGAAAGCCAAAAACATTCAGTACTTC.

The chain uses TRBV12-5 and TRBJ1-1; 10 bases agree with TRBD1. The CDR3 sequence is 14 residues long. Germline V gives CDR1 LGHNT, CDR2 FRNRAP. V gave up 5 bases and J gave up 5 bases; unmatched junction bases: 5. The CDR3 spells CASGNDRGRTEAFF. The CDR3 DNA reads as TGTGCTAGTGGTAACGACAGGGGGCGGACTGAAGCTTTCTTT.

This chain uses TRBV10-3 with TRBJ1-1; TRBD1 aligns across 8 bases. The CDR3 length is 12 residues. Germline V gene lookup returns CDR1 ENHRY and CDR2 SYGVKD. With 8 bases clipped from V and 4 bases from J, the junction kept 3 bases outside the gene matches. The CDR3 sequence: CAIGQGGTEAFF. Written as DNA, the CDR3 is TGTGCCATCGGACAGGGAGGCACTGAAGCTTTCTTT.

This clone was observed a handful of times. J is TRBJ2-6 and V is TRBV6-6; D gene ambiguous. The CDR3 is 15 amino acids. The germline gives CDR1 MNHNY, CDR2 SVGAGI (reference sequence). V shed 2 bases and J shed 0 bases, with 5 bases lying between them. CDR3 sequence (DNA): TGTGCCAGCAGTTACCGATTCTCTGGGGCCAACGTCCTGACTTTC. This translates into CASSYRFSGANVLTF.

This clone is classed as medium-sized. V gene TRBV4-1 combines with J gene TRBJ2-1; no clear D. The ends were cut back, 0 bases at V and 4 bases at J, with 7 bases in the middle. The CDR3 runs 14 residues. Germline CDR1 MGHRA, CDR2 YSYEKL. The CDR3 sequence is CASSQEPNYNEQFF. Here the CDR3 DNA reads TGCGCCAGCAGCCAAGAGCCGAATTACAATGAGCAGTTCTTC.

This CDR3 reads CASSLVYPASYNEQFF. In nucleotides, the CDR3 is TGCGCCAGCAGCTTGGTTTACCCGGCCTCCTACAATGAGCAGTTCTTC. The chain has TRBV5-1 and TRBJ2-1; the D is unclear. In germline, CDR1 is SGHRS, CDR2 YFSETQ. Trimming removed 0 bases at V and 0 bases at J, with 10 bases between. The CDR3 has 16 amino acids.

There are a few counts of this clone. The chain employs TRBV11-2 and TRBJ1-2; tentatively, D is TRBD1 (5 bases). From germline, CDR1 is SGHAT and CDR2 FQNNGV. This CDR3 spans 13 amino acids. V was clipped by 5 bases and J by 2 bases, with 9 bases between them. CDR3 in DNA: TGTGCCAGCAGCCCGGACAAGAACTATGGCTACACCTTC. Encoded protein: CASSPDKNYGYTF.

V is TRBV27 and J is TRBJ1-1, with a tentative D call TRBD1 (5 bases). This CDR3 is 15 amino acids long. Trimming cost V 6 bases and J 1 base, with 15 bases left between them. Germline CDR1 reads MNHEY; CDR2 reads SMNVEV (reference sequence). CDR3 nucleotide sequence: TGTGCCAGCAGCCTCTACGGAGGGGAGAACACTGAAGCTTTCTTT. Amino acid sequence: CASSLYGGENTEAFF.

This chain links TRBV4-2 with TRBJ2-6, with D possibly being TRBD2 (5 bases). This CDR3 has 18 amino acids. Trimming cost V 0 bases and J 0 bases, with 12 bases left between them. In germline, CDR1 is LGHNA, CDR2 YNFKEQ. DNA for the CDR3: TGTGCCAGCAGCCAAGATAGCCTAGCTGCCTCTGGGGCCAACGTCCTGACTTTC. This encodes CASSQDSLAASGANVLTF.

The J gene is TRBJ2-7, the V gene TRBV2; 7 positions match TRBD2. Germline values: CDR1 SNHLY, CDR2 FYNNEI. Trimming took 8 bases from V and 1 from J; bases not matched to a gene: 5. CDR3 length: 13 amino acids. This chain's CDR3 is CASGREQSYEQYF. The CDR3, as DNA: TGTGCCAGCGGGCGGGAGCAGTCCTACGAGCAGTACTTC. Variable domain in full (rest from reference TRBV2 and TRBJ2-7): EPEVTQTPSHQVTQMGQEVILRCVPISNHLYFYWYRQILGQKVEFLVSFYNNEISEKSEIFDDQFSVERPDGSNFTLKIRSTKLEDSAMYFCASGREQSYEQYFGPGTRLTVT.

In regard to this clone: The same CDR3 arises from other DNA sequences in this sample as well. J is TRBJ2-4 and V is TRBV11-3, with TRBD2 matching over 15 bases. Germline V gives CDR1 SGHNT, CDR2 YENEEA. This CDR3 spans 17 amino acids. J gave up 3 bases and V 3 bases, and 3 bases lay outside the gene matches. The CDR3 protein is CASSFPGLAGGKNIQYF. As DNA, the CDR3 is TGTGCCAGCAGCTTCCCGGGACTAGCGGGGGGCAAAAACATTCAGTACTTC.

V is TRBV11-1 and J is TRBJ2-7; maybe TRBD1 (6 bases). V lost 3 bases and J 5 bases, leaving 14 bases between the germline ends. The CDR3 sequence is 14 residues long. Looked up from germline, CDR1 is SGHAT and CDR2 is FQDESV (reference sequence). CDR3 coding DNA: TGTGCCAGCAGCTTCCCCCAGGGGCAGGACGAGCAGTACTTC. It codes for CASSFPQGQDEQYF.

CDR3 nucleotide sequence: TGTGCCAGCAGTGCCCATGCTAACTATGGCTACACCTTC. Its translation: CASSAHANYGYTF. The genes are TRBV2 and TRBJ1-2; D is unresolved. CDR3 length: 13 residues. Trimming took off 4 bases at V and 0 bases at J, with 6 bases between the two ends. Germline CDR1 reads SNHLY; CDR2 reads FYNNEI.

The chain carries TRBV13 and TRBJ1-3; D call uncertain. Trimming took off 6 bases at V and 3 bases at J, with 9 bases between the two ends. CDR3 size: 13 residues. Germline values: CDR1 PRHDT, CDR2 FYEKMQ (reference sequence). The CDR3 DNA reads as TGTGCCAGCAGTACCTCGAATGGAAACACCATATATTTT. Amino acid sequence: CASSTSNGNTIYF. Using reference TRBV13 and TRBJ1-3 for the parts outside the CDR3, the full variable domain is AAGVIQSPRHLIKEKRETATLKCYPIPRHDTVYWYQQGPGQDPQFLISFYEKMQSDKGSIPDRFSAQQFSDYHSELNMSSLELGDSALYFCASSTSNGNTIYFGEGSWLTVV.

This rearrangement joins TRBV29-1 to TRBJ2-7; possible D gene TRBD2, 6 bases. This CDR3 has 13 amino acids. The V gene's germline CDR1 is SQVTM and CDR2 ANQGSEA. With 4 bases removed from V and 0 bases from J, the gap between germline ends came to 10 bases. CDR3 residues: CSVASASSYEQYF. In nucleotides, the CDR3 is TGCAGCGTTGCTAGCGCCAGCTCCTACGAGCAGTACTTC.

The chain's CDR3 is CASSPLGGLNYGYTF. CDR3 nucleotide sequence: TGTGCCAGCAGCCCCCTAGGGGGACTGAACTATGGCTACACCTTC. This chain links TRBV4-2 with TRBJ1-2; possible D gene TRBD1, 6 bases. From germline, CDR1 is LGHNA and CDR2 YNFKEQ. Trimming removed 4 bases from V and 2 bases from J, with 14 bases in between. The CDR3 is 15 residues long.